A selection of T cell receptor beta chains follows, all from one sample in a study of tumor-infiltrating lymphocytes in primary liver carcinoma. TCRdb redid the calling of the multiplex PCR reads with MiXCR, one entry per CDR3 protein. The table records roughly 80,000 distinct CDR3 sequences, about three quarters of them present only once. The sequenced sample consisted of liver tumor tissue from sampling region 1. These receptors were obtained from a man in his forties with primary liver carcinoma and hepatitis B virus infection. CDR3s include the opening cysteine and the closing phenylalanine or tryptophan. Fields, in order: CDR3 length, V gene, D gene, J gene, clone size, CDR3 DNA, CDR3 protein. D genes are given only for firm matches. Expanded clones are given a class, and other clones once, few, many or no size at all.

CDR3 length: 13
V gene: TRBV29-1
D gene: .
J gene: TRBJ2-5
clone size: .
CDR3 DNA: TGCAGCATTGGTGAGAGGGCCTCTGAGACCCAGTACTTC
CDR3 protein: CSIGERASETQYF

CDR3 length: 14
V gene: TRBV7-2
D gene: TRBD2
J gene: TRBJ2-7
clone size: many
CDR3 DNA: TGTGCCAGCACGCTAGCGGAAACTGCCTACGAGCAGTACTTC
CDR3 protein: CASTLAETAYEQYF

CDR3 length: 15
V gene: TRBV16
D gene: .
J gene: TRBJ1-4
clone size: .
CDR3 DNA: TGTGCCAACAGCCAATCGGGGGCAACTAACGAAAAACTGTTTTTT
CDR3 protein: CANSQSGATNEKLFF

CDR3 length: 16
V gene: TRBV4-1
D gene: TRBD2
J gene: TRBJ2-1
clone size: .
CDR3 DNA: TGCGCCAGCAGCCAATTCGGGACTAGCGGTTACAATGAGCAGTTCTTC
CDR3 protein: CASSQFGTSGYNEQFF

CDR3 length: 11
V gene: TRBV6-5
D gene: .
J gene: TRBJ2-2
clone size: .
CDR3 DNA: TGTGCCAGCAGCCTCTGGGGAGGGCTGTTTTTT
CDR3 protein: CASSLWGGLFF

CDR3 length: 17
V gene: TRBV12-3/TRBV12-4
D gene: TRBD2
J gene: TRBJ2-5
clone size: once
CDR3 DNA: TGTGTCAGCAGTCTCTCCGGGACTAGCGGAGCCCAAGAGGCCCAGTACTTC
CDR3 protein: CVSSLSGTSGAQEAQYF

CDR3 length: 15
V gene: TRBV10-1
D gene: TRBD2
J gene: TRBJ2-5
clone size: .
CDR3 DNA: TGCGCCAGCAGTGGCGGGACTAGCGGGCAAGAGACCAAGTGCTTC
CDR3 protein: CASSGGTSGQETKCF

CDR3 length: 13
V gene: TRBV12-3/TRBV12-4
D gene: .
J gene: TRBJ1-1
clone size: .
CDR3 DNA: TGTGTCAGCAGTCGGGGAAGGACAGCTGAAGCTTTCTTT
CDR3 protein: CVSSRGRTAEAFF

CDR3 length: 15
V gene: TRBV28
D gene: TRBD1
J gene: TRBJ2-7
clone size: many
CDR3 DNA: TGTGCCAGCAGTTTACCCGGGACAGGGGCCTACGAGCAGTACTTC
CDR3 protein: CASSLPGTGAYEQYF

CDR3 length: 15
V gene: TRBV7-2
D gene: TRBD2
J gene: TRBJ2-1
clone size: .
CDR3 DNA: TGTGCCAGCACCCTGTCTAGCGGTAGTGTAAATGGGCAGTTCTTC
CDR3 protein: CASTLSSGSVNGQFF

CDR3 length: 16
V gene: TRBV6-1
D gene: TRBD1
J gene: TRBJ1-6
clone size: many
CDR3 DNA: TGTGCCAGCAGTGAATTGGGGACAGGGGCCAATTCACCCCTCCACTTT
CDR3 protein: CASSELGTGANSPLHF

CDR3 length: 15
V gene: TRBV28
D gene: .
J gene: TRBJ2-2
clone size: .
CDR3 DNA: TGTGCCCGCAGGGTAAAGGTAGCGAACACCGGGGAGCTGTTTTTT
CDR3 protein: CARRVKVANTGELFF

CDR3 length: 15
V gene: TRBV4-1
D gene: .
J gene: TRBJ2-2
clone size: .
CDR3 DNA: TGCGCCAGCAGTCGGGACGGGGTTCTCACGGGGGAGCTGTTTTTT
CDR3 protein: CASSRDGVLTGELFF

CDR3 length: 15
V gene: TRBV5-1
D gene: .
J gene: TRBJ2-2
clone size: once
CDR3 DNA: TGCGCCAGCAGCTTCAGAACCACGAAGACCGGGGAGCTGTTTTTT
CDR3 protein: CASSFRTTKTGELFF

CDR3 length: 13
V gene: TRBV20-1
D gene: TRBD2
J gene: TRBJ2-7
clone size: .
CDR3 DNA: TGCATTGCAGTAGCGGGGGGGTCCTACGAGCAGTACTTC
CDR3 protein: CIAVAGGSYEQYF

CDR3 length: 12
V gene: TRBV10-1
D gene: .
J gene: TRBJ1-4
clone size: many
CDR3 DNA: TGCGCCAGCAGCGACGGGCAGGGAAAACTGTTTTTT
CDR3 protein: CASSDGQGKLFF

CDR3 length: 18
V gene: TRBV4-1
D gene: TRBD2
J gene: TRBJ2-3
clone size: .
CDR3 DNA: TGCGCCAGCAGCCAAGATAGGACTAGCTGTAGTGGGGCAGATACGCAGTATTTT
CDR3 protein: CASSQDRTSCSGADTQYF

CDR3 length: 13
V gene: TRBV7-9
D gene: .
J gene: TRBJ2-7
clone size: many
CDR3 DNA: TGTGCCAGCACCTGGGGGGAGAACTACGAGCAGTACTTC
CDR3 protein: CASTWGENYEQYF

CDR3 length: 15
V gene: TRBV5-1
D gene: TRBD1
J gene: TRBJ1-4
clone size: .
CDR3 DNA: TGCTCCAGCAGCGGAGGACAGGCAACTAATGAAAAACTGTTCTTT
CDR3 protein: CSSSGGQATNEKLFF

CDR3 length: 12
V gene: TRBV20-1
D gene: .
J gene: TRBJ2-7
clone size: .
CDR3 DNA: TGCAGTGCTAGTGAGGGGGGGTACGAGCAGTACTTC
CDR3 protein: CSASEGGYEQYF

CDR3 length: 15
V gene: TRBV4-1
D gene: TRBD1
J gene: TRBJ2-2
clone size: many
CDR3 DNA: TGCGCCAGCAGCCTGAGACAGGGAGAAGCCGGGGAGCTGTTTTTT
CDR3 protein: CASSLRQGEAGELFF

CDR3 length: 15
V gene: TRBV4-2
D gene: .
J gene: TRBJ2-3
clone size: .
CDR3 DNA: TGTGCCAACAGCCCGGAGGGGGGGTTTTGGGATACGCAGAATTTT
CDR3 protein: CANSPEGGFWDTQNF

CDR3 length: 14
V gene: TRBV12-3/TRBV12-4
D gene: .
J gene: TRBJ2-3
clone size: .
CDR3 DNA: TGTGCCAACAGTTTACAGGACGGCAGAGATACGCAGTATTTT
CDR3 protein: CANSLQDGRDTQYF

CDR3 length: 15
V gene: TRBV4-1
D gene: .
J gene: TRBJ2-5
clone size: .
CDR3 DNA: TGCGCCAGCTGCCTCTCACCGGGACCTAAAGAGACCCAATACTTC
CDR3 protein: CASCLSPGPKETQYF

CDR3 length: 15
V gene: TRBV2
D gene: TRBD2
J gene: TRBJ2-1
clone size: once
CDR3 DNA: TGTGCCGACAATACACCCGGACTAGCTAACAATGAGCAGTTCTTC
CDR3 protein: CADNTPGLANNEQFF

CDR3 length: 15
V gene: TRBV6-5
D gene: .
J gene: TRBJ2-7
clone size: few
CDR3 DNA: TGTGCCAACAGTTACTCTAGGGGGGAACCCTACGAGCAGTACTTC
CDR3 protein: CANSYSRGEPYEQYF

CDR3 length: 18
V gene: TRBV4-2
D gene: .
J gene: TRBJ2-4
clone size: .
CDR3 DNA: TGTGCCAGCAGCCAAGAAGGCGCAGGGAAGGGGATCGGAAACATTCCGTACTTT
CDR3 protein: CASSQEGAGKGIGNIPYF

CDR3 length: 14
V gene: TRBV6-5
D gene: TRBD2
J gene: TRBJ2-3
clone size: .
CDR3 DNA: TGTGCCAGCAATCAACTAGCGGGGGCAGACACGCAGTATTTT
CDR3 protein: CASNQLAGADTQYF

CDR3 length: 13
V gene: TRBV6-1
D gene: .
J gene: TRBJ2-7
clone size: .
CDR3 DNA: TGTGCCAGCAGTGCCCCAGGAAGCCACGAGCAGTACTTC
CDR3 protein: CASSAPGSHEQYF

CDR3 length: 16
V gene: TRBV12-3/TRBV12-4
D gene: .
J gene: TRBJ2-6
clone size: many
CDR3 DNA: TGTGCCAGCAGTTTATCTTCGCACTCTGGGGCCAACGTCCTGACTTTC
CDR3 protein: CASSLSSHSGANVLTF

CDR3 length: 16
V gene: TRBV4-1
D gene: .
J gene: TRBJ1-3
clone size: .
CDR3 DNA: TGCGCCAGCATCCAAGACAGTGGCCGGTCAGGAAACACCATATATTTT
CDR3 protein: CASIQDSGRSGNTIYF

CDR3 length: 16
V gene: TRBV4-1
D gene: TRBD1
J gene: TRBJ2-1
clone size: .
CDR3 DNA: TGCACTAGCAGCCATCCGCAGGGGGCGAATTATAATGAGCAGTTCTTC
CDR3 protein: CTSSHPQGANYNEQFF

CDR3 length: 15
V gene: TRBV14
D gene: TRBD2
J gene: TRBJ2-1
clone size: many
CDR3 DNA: TGTGCCAGCAGCCAAGCGGTTAGCGGGTACAATGAGCAGTTCTTC
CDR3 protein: CASSQAVSGYNEQFF

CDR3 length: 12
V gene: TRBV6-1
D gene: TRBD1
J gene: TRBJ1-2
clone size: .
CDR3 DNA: TGTGCCAGCAGAAGACAGGGTGGGGGCTACACCTTC
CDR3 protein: CASRRQGGGYTF

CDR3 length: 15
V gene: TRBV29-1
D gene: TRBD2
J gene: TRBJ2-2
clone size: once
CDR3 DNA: TGCAGCATTGAATACGCCGCGGGAGCCCCCGGGGAGATGTTTTTT
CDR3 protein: CSIEYAAGAPGEMFF